This TCR beta chain was recorded in a study of metastatic and nonmetastatic thyroid tumors. This clone is labeled as medium-sized. Every patient was untreated before thyroid surgery. TCRdb re-called the PCR reads via MiXCR. The data show 15,000 to 20,000 clones, about 35% seen once. Trimming took off 6 bases at V and 6 bases at J, with 17 bases between the two ends. The CDR3 has 14 residues. Per the germline V gene, CDR1 is LNHDA and CDR2 is SQIVND (reference sequence). Material: tumor tissue. This TCR was sampled from a female donor with papillary thyroid cancer or a benign thyroid nodule (not recorded which). Some clones in this sample may be carry-over from other donors' samples. J is TRBJ1-2 and V is TRBV19, with D possibly TRBD1 on 6 matching bases. The CDR3 protein is CASSPRARGHGYTF. As DNA, the CDR3 is TGTGCCAGTAGCCCGAGGGCCAGGGGACATGGCTACACCTTC.